The T cell receptor (beta chain) described here comes from a study of shared clonotypes between healthy human individuals. On the study more broadly: CD4 naive and CD4 memory each took three plates per donor, while CD8 naive took two and CD8 memory one. Overall study results and limits: Among the subsets, naive ones generally showed larger estimated richness than memory ones.

As concerns this clone: Its antigen is still unknown.

Donors comprised healthy HIV-negative adults lacking recent acute infections or vaccinations. Naive CD4+ cells were CD45RA-selected; the remaining cells were memory. Generated by immunoSEQ multiplex PCR, the TCRdb table keeps only in-frame clones and is missing some. The sample lists just under 350,000 clones, around four fifths seen once, with about 10% in the top ten. What was sequenced was memory CD4+ T cells sorted from blood. Subset described: CD45RA-negative fraction. The sequence was collected from a man younger than 45 in good health.

The CDR3 loop reads CASSPSPRTNSPLHF. The CDR3 coding sequence is TGCGCCAGCAGCCCCTCCCCTCGAACGAATTCACCCCTCCACTTT. This chain links TRBV5-1 with TRBJ1-6; no definite D call. CDR1 and CDR2 from the germline V gene are SGHRS and YFSETQ. Trimming shortened V by 4 bases and J by 7 bases, and 15 bases separated the two germline ends. This CDR3 region has 15 residues.